What follows are 20 T cell receptor beta chains derived from one specimen sequenced in a study of T cells after yellow fever vaccination. TCRdb used MiXCR to reprocess the 5' RACE reads, holding one entry per CDR3 protein. Of some 96,000 distinct CDR3 sequences detected, 7.5% to 10% appear once; the ten largest clones hold 16%. The sample in question was CD8+ T cells not binding an NS4B(214-222) dextramer, sorted from PBMCs, obtained roughly 14 days after the first yellow fever vaccination. These receptors all come from a man aged 18 to 30 who received the YFV17D yellow fever vaccine.

This clonotype was seen a handful of times. The DNA of the CDR3 is TGTGCCACCAGTGATTTCGTCGGGGGTCAAGAGACCCAGTACTTC. Protein product: CATSDFVGGQETQYF. V usage is TRBV24-1 and J usage is TRBJ2-5; perhaps TRBD2 as D (6 bases). Trimming stripped 1 base from V and 2 bases from J, with 10 bases between. Germline loops: CDR1 KGHDR, CDR2 SFDVKD. The CDR3 is 15 amino acids.

This clonotype appeared a few times. The chain carries TRBV7-9 and TRBJ2-7; 8 bases match TRBD1. V lost 7 bases, J lost 2 bases, and 16 bases stayed unmatched. The CDR3 extends over 17 amino acids. From germline, CDR1 is SEHNR and CDR2 FQNEAQ (reference sequence). The CDR3 nucleotides are TGTGCCAGCACCCCAGTCCCGCAGGGGGCCATAACCTACGAGCAGTACTTC. Its translation is CASTPVPQGAITYEQYF.

V is TRBV4-1 and J is TRBJ2-2; D is ambiguous. Trimming took 0 bases from V and 2 from J, leaving 7 bases between them. This CDR3 is 15 amino acids long. Per germline, CDR1 MGHRA and CDR2 YSYEKL. The CDR3 loop reads CASSQEPSNTGELFF. The CDR3 DNA follows: TGCGCCAGCAGCCAAGAACCCTCCAACACCGGGGAGCTGTTTTTT.

This chain joins TRBV15 and TRBJ2-7; 8 bases line up with TRBD1. Losses at the gene ends were 5 bases for V and 3 bases for J; bases not matched to a gene: 9. This CDR3 is built from 15 residues. CDR1 and CDR2 from the germline V gene are LNHNV and YYDKDF (reference sequence). CDR3 loop: CATSSHRDRYYEQYV. CDR3 nucleotides: TGTGCCACCAGCTCCCACCGGGACAGGTACTACGAGCAGTACGTC.

This clonotype was counted between two and nine times. CDR3 sequence reads: CSARDSLDSLLDTQYF. In DNA form, the CDR3 reads TGCAGTGCTAGGGATTCCCTCGACAGTCTACTAGATACGCAGTATTTT. This sequence joins TRBV20-1 and TRBJ2-3; perhaps TRBD1 as D (5 bases). CDR1 is DFQATT, CDR2 SNEGSKA, per germline (reference sequence). The V end was cut by 3 bases, the J end by 5 bases, with 21 bases between. The CDR3 is 16 amino acids.

In its sample, this clonotype was seen many times. This rearrangement joins TRBV4-1 to TRBJ2-1; 10 nucleotides align to TRBD1. This CDR3 spans 15 amino acids. V shed 3 bases and J 8 bases; nucleotides not matched to a gene: 7. Germline CDR1 is MGHRA and CDR2 is YSYEKL. CDR3 loop: CASSHLTGGSDEQFF. DNA of the CDR3: TGCGCCAGCAGCCATCTGACAGGGGGCTCGGATGAGCAGTTCTTC.

V usage is TRBV29-1 and J usage is TRBJ2-2, with no clear D. Germline values: CDR1 SQVTM, CDR2 ANQGSEA. This CDR3 contains 15 residues. V was cut by 4 bases and J by 0 bases, with 12 bases left in between. This CDR3 reads CSVGLGGTNTGELFF. The CDR3 nucleotides are TGCAGCGTTGGCCTTGGCGGTACGAACACCGGGGAGCTGTTTTTT.

This clonotype was counted many times. The rearrangement links TRBV6-4 to TRBJ2-3, with 9 bases identical to TRBD1. Germline CDR1 is MRHNA and CDR2 is SNTAGT. There are 14 residues in the CDR3. V was clipped by 4 bases and J by 1 base; unmatched bases: 0. CDR3 region: CASSGTGGTDTQYF. The CDR3 DNA reads TGTGCCAGCAGTGGGACAGGGGGCACAGATACGCAGTATTTT.

This clonotype occurred a few times. The V gene is TRBV5-1, the J gene TRBJ2-1, with 7 nucleotides matching TRBD2. CDR3 length equals 18 residues. Losses at the gene ends were 0 bases for V and 6 bases for J; bases not matched to a gene: 15. Germline loops: CDR1 SGHRS, CDR2 YFSETQ. CDR3 loop: CASSLALLGMRTSNEQFF. The CDR3, as DNA: TGCGCCAGCAGCTTGGCCCTTCTCGGAATGAGGACTAGCAATGAGCAGTTCTTC. Full variable domain (outside the CDR3, taken from reference TRBV5-1 and TRBJ2-1): KAGVTQTPRYLIKTRGQQVTLSCSPISGHRSVSWYQQTPGQGLQFLFEYFSETQRNKGNFPGRFSGRQFSNSRSEMNVSTLELGDSALYLCASSLALLGMRTSNEQFFGPGTRLTVL.

This clonotype was detected ten times or more. The chain is built from TRBV7-9 and TRBJ1-1; D remains unclear. Germline V CDR1 and CDR2: SEHNR, FQNEAQ (reference sequence). Trimming stripped 5 bases from V and 1 base from J, with 8 bases between. The CDR3 length is 13 residues. CDR3 sequence: CASSAETNTEAFF. DNA for the CDR3: TGTGCCAGCAGCGCAGAGACGAACACTGAAGCTTTCTTT.

The rearrangement uses TRBV29-1 and TRBJ2-1, with a weak D call TRBD2 (6 bases). CDR3 size: 15 residues. Per germline, CDR1 SQVTM and CDR2 ANQGSEA. V was trimmed by 5 bases and J by 1 base, leaving 15 bases between them. Written as DNA, the CDR3 is TGCAGCGTTAGTGGGGGTAGCGGTTCCTACAATGAGCAGTTCTTC. It translates to CSVSGGSGSYNEQFF.

The rearrangement uses TRBV29-1 and TRBJ2-5; D may be TRBD1 (5 bases). V lost 6 bases and J 5 bases, leaving 13 bases between the germline ends. This CDR3 spans 12 amino acids. Per germline, CDR1 SQVTM and CDR2 ANQGSEA. The DNA for the CDR3 is TGCAGCGTCCAAAGGGGAATGGAGACCCAGTACTTC. Translated, it gives CSVQRGMETQYF.

This clonotype has just a few counts. The CDR3 DNA follows: TGCGCCAGCAGCTTGGGACAGGGCCCGAACACTGAAGCTTTCTTT. Its protein is CASSLGQGPNTEAFF. The chain recombines TRBV5-1 with TRBJ1-1; 7 nucleotides agree with TRBD1. With 0 bases clipped from V and 1 base from J, the junction kept 3 bases outside the gene matches. The CDR3 sequence is 15 residues long. Germline V CDR1 and CDR2: SGHRS, YFSETQ.

This clonotype was recorded a few times. This rearrangement joins TRBV28 to TRBJ2-5, with a tentative D call TRBD2 (6 bases). The V gene lost 2 bases and the J gene lost 0 bases, with 13 bases spanning the gap. CDR3 length: 16 amino acids. Germline CDR1 and CDR2: MDHEN and SYDVKM. The CDR3 loop is CASSLLGGGYQETQYF. In DNA, the CDR3 is TGTGCCAGCAGTTTACTGGGTGGGGGGTACCAAGAGACCCAGTACTTC.

This chain connects TRBV12-3 or TRBV12-4 to TRBJ1-1; D call uncertain. This CDR3 is built from 12 residues. Trimming stripped 7 bases from V and 1 base from J, with 7 bases between. CDR3 loop: CASTDGNTEAFF. The CDR3 DNA reads TGTGCCAGCACCGACGGGAACACTGAAGCTTTCTTT.

The chain combines TRBV28 with TRBJ2-1, with a possible D match to TRBD1 (5 bases). Trimming left V 1 base short and J 2 bases short, with 9 bases between. Germline V gene lookup returns CDR1 MDHEN and CDR2 SYDVKM. The CDR3 runs to 15 residues. The CDR3 region is CASSLFQGTYNEQFF. For the CDR3, the DNA is TGTGCCAGCAGTTTATTCCAGGGAACCTACAATGAGCAGTTCTTC. The full variable domain, completed using reference TRBV28 and TRBJ2-1, is DVKVTQSSRYLVKRTGEKVFLECVQDMDHENMFWYRQDPGLGLRLIYFSYDVKMKEKGDIPEGYSVSREKKERFSLILESASTNQTSMYLCASSLFQGTYNEQFFGPGTRLTVL.

This sequence joins TRBV4-1 and TRBJ2-1; D remains unclear. Trimming took off 1 base at V and 9 bases at J, with 7 bases between the two ends. From germline, CDR1 is MGHRA and CDR2 YSYEKL. This CDR3 contains 12 residues. In nucleotides, the CDR3 is TGCGCCAGCAGCCAAGCCGTTGGTGAGCAGTTCTTC. It encodes CASSQAVGEQFF.

The rearrangement links TRBV6-1 to TRBJ1-1; possibly TRBD1 for D (6 bases). Trimming stripped 6 bases from V and 2 bases from J, with 10 bases between. Germline CDR1 reads MNHNS; CDR2 reads SASEGT. This CDR3 is 13 amino acids long. In nucleotides, the CDR3 is TGTGCCAGCAGGAGGACAGAAAACACTGAAGCTTTCTTT. This encodes CASRRTENTEAFF.

This clonotype has ten or more counts. This chain joins TRBV29-1 and TRBJ2-1; 10 nucleotides align to TRBD1. The CDR3 is 17 residues long. J was trimmed by 0 bases and V by 6 bases; bases with no gene match: 11. Germline loops: CDR1 SQVTM, CDR2 ANQGSEA. The CDR3 sequence is CSVNPRQGASSYNEQFF. In nucleotides, the CDR3 is TGCAGCGTGAATCCTAGACAGGGGGCCAGCTCCTACAATGAGCAGTTCTTC.

V usage is TRBV20-1 and J usage is TRBJ1-1, with 7 bases matching TRBD1. This CDR3 comprises 14 residues. Per the germline V gene, CDR1 is DFQATT and CDR2 is SNEGSKA (reference sequence). Losses at the gene ends were 2 bases for V and 1 base for J; bases not matched to a gene: 4. The CDR3 protein is CSARPRGENTEAFF. CDR3 sequence (DNA): TGCAGTGCTAGACCCAGGGGGGAGAACACTGAAGCTTTCTTT.